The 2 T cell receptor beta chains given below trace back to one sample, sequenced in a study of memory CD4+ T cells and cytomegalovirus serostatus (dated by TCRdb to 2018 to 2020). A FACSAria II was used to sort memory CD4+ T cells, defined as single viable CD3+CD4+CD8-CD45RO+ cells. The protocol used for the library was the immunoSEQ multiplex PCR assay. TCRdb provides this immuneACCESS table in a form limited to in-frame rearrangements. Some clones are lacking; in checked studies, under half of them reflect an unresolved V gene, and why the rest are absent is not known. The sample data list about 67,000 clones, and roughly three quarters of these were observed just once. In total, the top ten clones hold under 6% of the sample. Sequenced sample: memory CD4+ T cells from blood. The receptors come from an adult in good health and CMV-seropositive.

CDR3 DNA sequence: TGTGCCTCCCGGGGACCCCTCGAGACTGAAGCTTTCTTT. Its protein is CASRGPLETEAFF. The chain employs TRBV10-3 and TRBJ1-1, with D tentatively TRBD1 (5 bases). The length of the CDR3 is 13 residues. Germline CDR1 ENHRY, CDR2 SYGVKD. Between the trimmed V and J ends, which lost 11 bases and 5 bases, there was a span of 18 bases.

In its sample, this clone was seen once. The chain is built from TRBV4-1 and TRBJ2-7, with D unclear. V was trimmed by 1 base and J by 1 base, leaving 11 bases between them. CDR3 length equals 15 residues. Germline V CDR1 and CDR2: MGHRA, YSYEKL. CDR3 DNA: TGCGCCAGCAGCCAAGGCGATGGAAGATCCTACGAGCAGTACTTC. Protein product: CASSQGDGRSYEQYF.